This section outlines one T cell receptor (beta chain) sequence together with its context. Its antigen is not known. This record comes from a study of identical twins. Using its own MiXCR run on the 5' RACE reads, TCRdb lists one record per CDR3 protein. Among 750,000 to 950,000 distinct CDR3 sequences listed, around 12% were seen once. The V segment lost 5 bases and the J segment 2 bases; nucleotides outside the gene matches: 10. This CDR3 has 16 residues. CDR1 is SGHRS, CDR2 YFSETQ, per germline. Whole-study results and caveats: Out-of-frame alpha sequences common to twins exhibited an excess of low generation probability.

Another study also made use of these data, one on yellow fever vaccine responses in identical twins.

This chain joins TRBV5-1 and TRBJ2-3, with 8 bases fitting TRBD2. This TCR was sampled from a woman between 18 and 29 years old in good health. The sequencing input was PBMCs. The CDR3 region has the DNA TGCGCCAGCAGATACCAAGCGGGAGACTTCACAGATACGCAGTATTTT. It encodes CASRYQAGDFTDTQYF.